This T cell receptor beta chain was captured by sequencing in a study of Graves' ophthalmopathy and Graves' hyperthyroidism. This clonotype was counted ten times or more. For repertoire sequencing, the TCR beta CDR3 regions were amplified from RNA transcripts. RT-PCR with HTBI primers came first, then second-round multiplex PCR. In TCRdb, the multiplex PCR reads were re-called with MiXCR into one record per CDR3 protein. In the table there are hundreds of thousands of distinct CDR3 sequences, 20% to 25% of which are singletons. V dropped 6 bases and J dropped 4 bases, with 15 bases sitting between them. Germline CDR1 and CDR2: MNHEY and SVGAGI. The CDR3 extends over 14 amino acids.

The chain is built from TRBV6-5 and TRBJ1-1; TRBD1 is a possible D gene (6 bases). Material: peripheral blood. This receptor was obtained from a woman younger than 35 with stable Graves' hyperthyroidism. Some clones in this sample may be carry-over from other donors' samples. The CDR3 protein is CASSTGGGPTEAFF. The CDR3 DNA follows: TGTGCCAGCAGCACAGGAGGGGGACCCACTGAAGCTTTCTTT.